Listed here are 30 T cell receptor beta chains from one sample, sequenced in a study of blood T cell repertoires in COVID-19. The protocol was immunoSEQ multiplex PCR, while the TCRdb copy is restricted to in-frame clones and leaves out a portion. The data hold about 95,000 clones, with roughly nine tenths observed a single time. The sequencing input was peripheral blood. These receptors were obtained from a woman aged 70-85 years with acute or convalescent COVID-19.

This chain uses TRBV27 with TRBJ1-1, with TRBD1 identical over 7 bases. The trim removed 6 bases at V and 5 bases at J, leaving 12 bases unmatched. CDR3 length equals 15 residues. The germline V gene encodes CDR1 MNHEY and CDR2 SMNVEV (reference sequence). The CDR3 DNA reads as TGTGCCAGCAGGAGCCGAACGACAGGGCTGACTGAAGCTTTCTTT. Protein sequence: CASRSRTTGLTEAFF.

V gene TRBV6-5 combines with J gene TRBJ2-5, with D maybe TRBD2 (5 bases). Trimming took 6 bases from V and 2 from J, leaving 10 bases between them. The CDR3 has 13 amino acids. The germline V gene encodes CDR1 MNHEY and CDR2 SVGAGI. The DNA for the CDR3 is TGTGCCAGCAGAGGGAGCGGACAAGAGACCCAGTACTTC. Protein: CASRGSGQETQYF.

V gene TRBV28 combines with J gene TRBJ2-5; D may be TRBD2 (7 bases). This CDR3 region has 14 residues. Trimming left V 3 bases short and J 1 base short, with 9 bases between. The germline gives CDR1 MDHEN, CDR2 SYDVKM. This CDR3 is CASSLGGPQETQYF. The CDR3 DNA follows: TGTGCCAGCAGTTTGGGGGGGCCCCAAGAGACCCAGTACTTC.

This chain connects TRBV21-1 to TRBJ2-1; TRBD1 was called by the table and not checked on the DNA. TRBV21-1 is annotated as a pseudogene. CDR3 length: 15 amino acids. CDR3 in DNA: TGTGCCAGCAGCAAAGGGGGCGCCCCCTACAATGAGCAGTTCTTC. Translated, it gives CASSKGGAPYNEQFF.

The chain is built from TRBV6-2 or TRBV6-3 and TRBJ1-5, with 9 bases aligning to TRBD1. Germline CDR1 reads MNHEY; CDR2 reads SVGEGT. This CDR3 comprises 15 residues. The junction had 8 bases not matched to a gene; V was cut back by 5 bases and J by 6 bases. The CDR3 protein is CASSKTGGGSQPQHF. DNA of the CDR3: TGTGCCAGCAGTAAAACAGGGGGCGGCAGTCAGCCCCAGCATTTT.

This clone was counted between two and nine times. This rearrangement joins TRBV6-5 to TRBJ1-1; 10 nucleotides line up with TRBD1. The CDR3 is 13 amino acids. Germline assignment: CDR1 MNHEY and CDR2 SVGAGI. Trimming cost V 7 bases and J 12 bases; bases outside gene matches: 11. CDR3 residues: CASTPGQGQFSFF. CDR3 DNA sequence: TGTGCCAGCACTCCGGGACAGGGGCAATTTTCTTTCTTT.

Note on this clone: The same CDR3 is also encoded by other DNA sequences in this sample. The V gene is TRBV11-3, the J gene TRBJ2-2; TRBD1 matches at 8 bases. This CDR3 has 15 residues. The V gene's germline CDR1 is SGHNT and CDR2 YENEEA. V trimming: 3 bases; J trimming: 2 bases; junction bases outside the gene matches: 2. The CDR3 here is CASSLGTGNTGELFF. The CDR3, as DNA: TGTGCCAGCAGCTTGGGGACAGGAAACACCGGGGAGCTGTTTTTT.

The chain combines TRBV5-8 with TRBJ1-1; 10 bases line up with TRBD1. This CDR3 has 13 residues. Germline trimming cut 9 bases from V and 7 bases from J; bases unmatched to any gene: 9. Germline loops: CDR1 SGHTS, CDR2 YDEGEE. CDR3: CANPTGGYFEAFF. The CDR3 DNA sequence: TGTGCCAACCCGACAGGGGGCTATTTTGAAGCTTTCTTT. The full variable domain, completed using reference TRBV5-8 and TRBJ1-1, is EAGVTQSPTHLIKTRGQQATLRCSPISGHTSVYWYQQALGLGLQFLLWYDEGEERNRGNFPPRFSGRQFPNYSSELNVNALELEDSALYLCANPTGGYFEAFFGQGTRLTVV.

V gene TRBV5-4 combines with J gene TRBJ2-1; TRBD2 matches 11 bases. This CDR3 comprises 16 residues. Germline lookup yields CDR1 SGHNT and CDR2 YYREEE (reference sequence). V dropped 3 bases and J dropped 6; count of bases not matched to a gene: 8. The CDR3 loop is CASSSELAGARNEQFF. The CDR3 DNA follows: TGTGCCAGCAGCTCCGAACTAGCGGGAGCTCGCAATGAGCAGTTCTTC.

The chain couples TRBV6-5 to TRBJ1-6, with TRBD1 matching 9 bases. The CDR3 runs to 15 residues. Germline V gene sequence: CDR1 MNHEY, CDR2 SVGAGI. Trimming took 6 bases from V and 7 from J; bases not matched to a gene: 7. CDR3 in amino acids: CASRPSGQGNSPLHF. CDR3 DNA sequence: TGTGCCAGCAGACCTTCCGGACAGGGGAATTCACCCCTCCACTTT.

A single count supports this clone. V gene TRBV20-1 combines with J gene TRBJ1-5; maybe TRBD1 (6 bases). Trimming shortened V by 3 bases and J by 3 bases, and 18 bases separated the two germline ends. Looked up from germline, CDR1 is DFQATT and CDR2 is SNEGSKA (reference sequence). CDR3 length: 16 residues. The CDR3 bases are TGCAGTGCTAGTTCGGTCCGGGGGGCTACCAATCAGCCCCAGCATTTT. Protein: CSASSVRGATNQPQHF.

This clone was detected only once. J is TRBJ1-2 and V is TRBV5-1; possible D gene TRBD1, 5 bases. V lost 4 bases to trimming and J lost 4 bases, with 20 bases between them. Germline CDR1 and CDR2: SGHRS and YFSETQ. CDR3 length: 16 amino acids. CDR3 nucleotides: TGCGCCAGCAGCCTCGGCCGGGACTACCCCGGCTATGGCTACACCTTC. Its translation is CASSLGRDYPGYGYTF. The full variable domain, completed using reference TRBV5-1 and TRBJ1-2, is KAGVTQTPRYLIKTRGQQVTLSCSPISGHRSVSWYQQTPGQGLQFLFEYFSETQRNKGNFPGRFSGRQFSNSRSEMNVSTLELGDSALYLCASSLGRDYPGYGYTFGSGTRLTVV.

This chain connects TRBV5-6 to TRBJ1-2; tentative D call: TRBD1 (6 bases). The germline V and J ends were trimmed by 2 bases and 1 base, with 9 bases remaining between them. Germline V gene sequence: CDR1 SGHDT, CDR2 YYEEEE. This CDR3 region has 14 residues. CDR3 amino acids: CASSFGQLNYGYTF. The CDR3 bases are TGTGCCAGCAGCTTCGGACAGCTTAACTATGGCTACACCTTC.

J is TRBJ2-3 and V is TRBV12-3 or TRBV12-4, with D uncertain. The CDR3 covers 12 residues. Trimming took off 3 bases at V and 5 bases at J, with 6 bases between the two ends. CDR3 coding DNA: TGTGCCAGCAGTTTGGCAAGAGATACGCAGTATTTT. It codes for CASSLARDTQYF.

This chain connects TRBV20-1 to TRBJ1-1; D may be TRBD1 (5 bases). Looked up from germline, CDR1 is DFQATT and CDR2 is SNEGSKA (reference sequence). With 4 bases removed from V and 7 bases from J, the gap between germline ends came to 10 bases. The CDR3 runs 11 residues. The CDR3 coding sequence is TGCAGTGCTAAGCAGGGAAGTGAAGCTTTCTTT. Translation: CSAKQGSEAFF.

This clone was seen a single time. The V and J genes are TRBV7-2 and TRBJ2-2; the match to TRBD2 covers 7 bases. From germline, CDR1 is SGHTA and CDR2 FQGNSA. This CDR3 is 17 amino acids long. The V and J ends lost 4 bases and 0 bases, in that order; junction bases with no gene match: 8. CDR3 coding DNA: TGTGCCAGCAGCTCCCCCCCAGGACTAGCGAACACCGGGGAGCTGTTTTTT. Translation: CASSSPPGLANTGELFF.

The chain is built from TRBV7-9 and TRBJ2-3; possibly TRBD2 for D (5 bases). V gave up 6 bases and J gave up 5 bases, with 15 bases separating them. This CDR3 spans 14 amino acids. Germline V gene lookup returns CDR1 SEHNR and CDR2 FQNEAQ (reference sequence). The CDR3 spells CASRIGLSEDTQYF. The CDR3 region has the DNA TGTGCCAGCAGAATAGGACTTAGCGAAGATACGCAGTATTTT. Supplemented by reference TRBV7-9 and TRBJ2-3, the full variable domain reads DTGVSQNPRHKITKRGQNVTFRCDPISEHNRLYWYRQTLGQGPEFLTYFQNEAQLEKSRLLSDRFSAERPKGSFSTLEIQRTEQGDSAMYLCASRIGLSEDTQYFGPGTRLTVL.

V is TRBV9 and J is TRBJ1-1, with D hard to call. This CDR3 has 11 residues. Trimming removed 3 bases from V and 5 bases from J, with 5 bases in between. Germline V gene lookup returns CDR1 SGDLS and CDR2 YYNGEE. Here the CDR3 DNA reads TGTGCCAGCAGCGCGGGGACTGAAGCTTTCTTT. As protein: CASSAGTEAFF.

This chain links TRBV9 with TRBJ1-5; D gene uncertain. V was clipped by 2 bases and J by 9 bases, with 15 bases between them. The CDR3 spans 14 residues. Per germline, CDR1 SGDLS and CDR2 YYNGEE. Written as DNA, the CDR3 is TGTGCCAGCAGCGTCTTAGCGGAGCTGGGGCCCCAGCATTTT. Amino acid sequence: CASSVLAELGPQHF.

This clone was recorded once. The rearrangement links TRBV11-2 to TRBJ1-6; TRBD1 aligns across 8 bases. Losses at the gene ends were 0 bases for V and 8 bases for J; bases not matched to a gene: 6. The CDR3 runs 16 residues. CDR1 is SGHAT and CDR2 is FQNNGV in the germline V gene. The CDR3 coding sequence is TGTGCCAGCAGCTTAGATCGGGACAGGTTGGATTCACCCCTCCACTTT. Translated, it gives CASSLDRDRLDSPLHF.

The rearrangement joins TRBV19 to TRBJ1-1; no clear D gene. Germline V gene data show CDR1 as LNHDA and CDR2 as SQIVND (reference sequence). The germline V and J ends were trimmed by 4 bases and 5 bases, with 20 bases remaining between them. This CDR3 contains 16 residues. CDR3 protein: CASSNRPIPPRTEAFF. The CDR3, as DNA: TGTGCCAGTAGTAATCGTCCAATCCCCCCTAGAACTGAAGCTTTCTTT.

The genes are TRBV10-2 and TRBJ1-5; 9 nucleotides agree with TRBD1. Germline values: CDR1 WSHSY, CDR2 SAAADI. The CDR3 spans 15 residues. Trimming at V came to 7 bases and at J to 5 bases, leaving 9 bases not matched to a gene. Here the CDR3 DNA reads TGCGCCAGCAAAGAATTGAGGACAGGGGATCAGCCCCAGCATTTT. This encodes CASKELRTGDQPQHF.

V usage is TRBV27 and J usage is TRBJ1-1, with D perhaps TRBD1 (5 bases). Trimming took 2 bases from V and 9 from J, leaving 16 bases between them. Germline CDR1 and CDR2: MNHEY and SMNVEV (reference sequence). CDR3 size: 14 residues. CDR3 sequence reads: CASSLQGLRDQAFF. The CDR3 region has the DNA TGTGCCAGCAGTTTACAGGGACTTCGGGACCAAGCTTTCTTT.

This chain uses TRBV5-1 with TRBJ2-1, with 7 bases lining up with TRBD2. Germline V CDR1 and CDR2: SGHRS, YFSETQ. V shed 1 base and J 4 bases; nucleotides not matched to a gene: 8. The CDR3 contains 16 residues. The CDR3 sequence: CASSLFGGGEYNEQFF. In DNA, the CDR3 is TGCGCCAGCAGCTTGTTTGGGGGAGGGGAGTACAATGAGCAGTTCTTC.

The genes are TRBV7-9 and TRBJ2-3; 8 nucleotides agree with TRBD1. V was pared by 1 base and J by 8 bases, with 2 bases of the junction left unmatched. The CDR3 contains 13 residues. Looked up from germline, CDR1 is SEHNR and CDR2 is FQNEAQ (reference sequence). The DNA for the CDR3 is TGTGCCAGCAGCTTAGATACAGGGGGTACGCAGTATTTT. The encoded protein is CASSLDTGGTQYF.

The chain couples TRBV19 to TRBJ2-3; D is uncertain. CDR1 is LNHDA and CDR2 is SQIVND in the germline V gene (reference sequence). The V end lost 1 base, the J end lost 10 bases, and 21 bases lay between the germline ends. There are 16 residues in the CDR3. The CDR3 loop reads CASSIVQPFDLGAQYF. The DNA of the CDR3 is TGTGCCAGTAGTATAGTACAGCCGTTTGACCTCGGCGCGCAGTATTTT.

As DNA, the CDR3 is TGTGCCAGCAGTTACCAGACAGGGGCTAGCACAGATACGCAGTATTTT. Translation gives CASSYQTGASTDTQYF. The chain combines TRBV6-2 or TRBV6-3 with TRBJ2-3; 8 bases are shared with TRBD1. CDR3 length equals 16 residues. The V gene's germline CDR1 is MNHEY and CDR2 SVGEGT. V lost 2 bases to trimming and J lost 0 bases; unmatched junction nucleotides: 4.

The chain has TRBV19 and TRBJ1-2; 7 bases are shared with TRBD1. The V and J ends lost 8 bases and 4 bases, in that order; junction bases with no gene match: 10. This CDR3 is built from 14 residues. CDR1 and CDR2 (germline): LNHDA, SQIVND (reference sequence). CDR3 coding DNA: TGTGCCAGTTCCCCGACAGGGACCCTCTATGGCTACACCTTC. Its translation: CASSPTGTLYGYTF. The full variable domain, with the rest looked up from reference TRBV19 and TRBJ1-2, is DGGITQSPKYLFRKEGQNVTLSCEQNLNHDAMYWYRQDPGQGLRLIYYSQIVNDFQKGDIAEGYSVSREKKESFPLTVTSAQKNPTAFYLCASSPTGTLYGYTFGSGTRLTVV.

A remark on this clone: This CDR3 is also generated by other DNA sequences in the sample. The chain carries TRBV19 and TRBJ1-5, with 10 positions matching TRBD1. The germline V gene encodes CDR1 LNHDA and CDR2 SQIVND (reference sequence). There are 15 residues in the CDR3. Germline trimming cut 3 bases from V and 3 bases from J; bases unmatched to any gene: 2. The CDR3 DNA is TGTGCCAGTAGTATCGGGACAGGGGTCAATCAGCCCCAGCATTTT. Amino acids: CASSIGTGVNQPQHF.

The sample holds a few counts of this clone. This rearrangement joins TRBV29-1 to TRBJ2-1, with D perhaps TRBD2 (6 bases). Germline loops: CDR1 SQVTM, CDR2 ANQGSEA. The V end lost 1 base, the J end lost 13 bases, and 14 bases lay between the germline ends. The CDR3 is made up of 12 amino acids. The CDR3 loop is CSVEGWGDHQFF. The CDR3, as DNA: TGCAGCGTTGAAGGCTGGGGGGATCATCAGTTCTTC.